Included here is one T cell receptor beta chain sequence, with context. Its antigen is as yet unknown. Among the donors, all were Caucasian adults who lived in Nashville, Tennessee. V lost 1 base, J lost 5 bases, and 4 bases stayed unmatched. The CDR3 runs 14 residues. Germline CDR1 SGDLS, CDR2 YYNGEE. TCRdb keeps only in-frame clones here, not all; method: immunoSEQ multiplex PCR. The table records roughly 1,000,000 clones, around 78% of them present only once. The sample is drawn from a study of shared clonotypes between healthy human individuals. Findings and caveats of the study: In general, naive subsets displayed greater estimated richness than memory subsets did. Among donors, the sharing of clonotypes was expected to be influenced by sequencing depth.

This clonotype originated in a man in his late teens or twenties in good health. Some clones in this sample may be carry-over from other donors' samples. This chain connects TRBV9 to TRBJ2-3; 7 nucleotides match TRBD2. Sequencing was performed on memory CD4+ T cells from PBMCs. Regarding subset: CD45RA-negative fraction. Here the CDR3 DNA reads TGTGCCAGCAGCGTACGGGTAGCGGGAGATACGCAGTATTTT. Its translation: CASSVRVAGDTQYF.